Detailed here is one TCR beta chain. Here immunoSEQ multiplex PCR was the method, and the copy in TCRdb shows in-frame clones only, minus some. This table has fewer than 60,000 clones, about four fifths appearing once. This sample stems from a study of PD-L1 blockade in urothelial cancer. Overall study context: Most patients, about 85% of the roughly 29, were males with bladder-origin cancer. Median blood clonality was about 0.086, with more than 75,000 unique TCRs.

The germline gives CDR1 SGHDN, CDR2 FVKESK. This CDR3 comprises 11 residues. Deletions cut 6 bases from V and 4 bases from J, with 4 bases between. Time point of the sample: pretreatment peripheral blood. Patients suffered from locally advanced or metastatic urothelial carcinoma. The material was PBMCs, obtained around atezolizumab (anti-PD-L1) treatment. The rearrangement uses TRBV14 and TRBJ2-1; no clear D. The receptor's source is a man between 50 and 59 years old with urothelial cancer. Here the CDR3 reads CASSRYNEQFF. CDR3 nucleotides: TGTGCCAGCAGTCGGTACAATGAGCAGTTCTTC.